Below are 15 T cell receptor beta chains sequenced from a single sample in a study of shared clonotypes between healthy human individuals. Repertoires were generated with immunoSEQ multiplex PCR, while TCRdb's copy carries only in-frame clones and drops some. Among roughly 2 million clones, roughly 94% were seen once, and the ten largest hold 0.1% to 0.15%. The sequenced sample was naive CD4+ T cells sorted from blood. The subset denotes: CD45RA+ positively selected. The receptors were gathered from a man aged 18 to 29 in good health.

This clone came up once. V gene TRBV9 combines with J gene TRBJ1-2; D ambiguous. CDR1 and CDR2 (germline): SGDLS, YYNGEE. Trimming left V 0 bases short and J 5 bases short, with 8 bases between. The CDR3 runs 13 residues. CDR3 amino acids: CASSVESGYGYTF. Here the CDR3 DNA reads TGTGCCAGCAGCGTAGAGAGTGGGTATGGCTACACCTTC.

The chain links TRBV6-5 to TRBJ2-7; possible D gene TRBD2, 5 bases. The germline gives CDR1 MNHEY, CDR2 SVGAGI. V was cut by 5 bases and J by 6 bases, with 17 bases left in between. There are 14 residues in the CDR3. This chain's CDR3 is CASSRGSGTGEQYF. The CDR3 bases are TGTGCCAGCAGTCGAGGGTCGGGAACCGGCGAGCAGTACTTC.

Comment on this clone: Within the sample, other DNA sequences also encode this same CDR3. This chain connects TRBV20-1 to TRBJ2-1; D not certain. CDR1 and CDR2 (germline): DFQATT, SNEGSKA (reference sequence). V lost 3 bases and J lost 6, with 6 bases in between. The CDR3 has 11 residues. CDR3 loop: CSARGANEQFF. CDR3 in DNA: TGCAGTGCTAGGGGTGCCAATGAGCAGTTCTTC.

The V gene is TRBV10-3, the J gene TRBJ2-1; possible D gene TRBD2, 5 bases. Germline V gene lookup returns CDR1 ENHRY and CDR2 SYGVKD. The CDR3 covers 11 residues. Trimming pared 6 bases from V and 11 bases from J, leaving 11 bases between. Written as DNA, the CDR3 is TGTGCCATCAGCGCTAGCATACAGCAGTTCTTC. Amino acids: CAISASIQQFF.

This clone was seen only once. The chain is built from TRBV4-1 and TRBJ2-7, with D possibly being TRBD2 (6 bases). Germline CDR1 MGHRA, CDR2 YSYEKL. The length of the CDR3 is 15 residues. Between the trimmed V and J ends, which lost 1 base and 2 bases, there was a span of 12 bases. The CDR3 reads CASSQGLVGPYEQYF. Written as DNA, the CDR3 is TGCGCCAGCAGCCAAGGACTAGTCGGACCCTACGAGCAGTACTTC.

The CDR3 here is CASSADMAIYGYTF. For the CDR3, the DNA is TGTGCCAGCAGCGCCGACATGGCTATCTATGGCTACACCTTC. The rearrangement joins TRBV9 to TRBJ1-2; D ambiguous. Germline V gene lookup returns CDR1 SGDLS and CDR2 YYNGEE. V was pared by 3 bases and J by 4 bases, with 13 bases between. This CDR3 region has 14 residues.

The chain recombines TRBV4-2 with TRBJ2-7; TRBD1 matches at 7 bases. Germline lookup yields CDR1 LGHNA and CDR2 YNFKEQ. This CDR3 is 14 amino acids long. V trimming: 3 bases; J trimming: 4 bases; junction bases outside the gene matches: 6. CDR3 coding DNA: TGTGCCAGCAGCCAGACGACAGGGCTATACGAGCAGTACTTC. Protein: CASSQTTGLYEQYF.

Details on this clone: This sample also contains other DNA sequences that code for the same CDR3. J is TRBJ2-7 and V is TRBV18, with unresolved D. The CDR3 extends over 15 amino acids. In germline, CDR1 is KGHSH, CDR2 LQKENI. Trimming cost V 3 bases and J 0 bases, with 12 bases left between them. CDR3 region: CASSPVQLSSYEQYF. The CDR3 DNA follows: TGTGCCAGCTCACCCGTCCAACTTAGCTCCTACGAGCAGTACTTC.

Here the CDR3 DNA reads TGCGCCAGCAGCCAAGATTTCATGGTTTGGGGGGCCAGTGAAAAACTGTTTTTT. Translation gives CASSQDFMVWGASEKLFF. The chain combines TRBV4-3 with TRBJ1-4, with D tentatively TRBD1 (6 bases). V lost 0 bases to trimming and J lost 7 bases, with 21 bases between them. Germline CDR1 is LGHNA and CDR2 is YSLEER. The CDR3 sequence is 18 residues long.

A single count supports this clone. Other DNA sequences in the same sample also yield this CDR3. The chain uses TRBV19 and TRBJ1-2; D not resolved. The germline V and J ends were trimmed by 8 bases and 4 bases, with 11 bases remaining between them. Germline V CDR1 and CDR2: LNHDA, SQIVND (reference sequence). There are 12 residues in the CDR3. The CDR3 spells CASSPGVYGYTF. The DNA for the CDR3 is TGTGCCAGTTCCCCCGGGGTCTATGGCTACACCTTC.

This chain connects TRBV4-3 to TRBJ1-4; D call uncertain. V lost 3 bases, J lost 5 bases, and 10 bases lay in between. Germline lookup yields CDR1 LGHNA and CDR2 YSLEER. CDR3 length: 14 amino acids. CDR3 in amino acids: CASSHRKGNEKLFF. In DNA, the CDR3 is TGCGCCAGCAGCCATCGGAAGGGAAATGAAAAACTGTTTTTT.

This chain joins TRBV5-6 and TRBJ1-6; D gene unclear. The CDR3 sequence is 13 residues long. The germline V and J ends were trimmed by 2 bases and 7 bases, with 7 bases remaining between them. The germline CDR1 and CDR2 sequences are SGHDT and YYEEEE. The chain's CDR3 is CASSFARNSPLHF. Here the CDR3 DNA reads TGTGCCAGCAGCTTCGCGAGGAATTCACCCCTCCACTTT.

The V gene is TRBV2, the J gene TRBJ2-5, with TRBD1 matching 8 bases. The CDR3 loop spans 13 amino acids. Germline trimming cut 6 bases from V and 3 bases from J; bases unmatched to any gene: 3. Germline CDR1 is SNHLY and CDR2 is FYNNEI. DNA of the CDR3: TGTGCCAGCAGCGTACAGGGGGAAGAGACCCAGTACTTC. This translates into CASSVQGEETQYF.

The chain combines TRBV7-2 with TRBJ1-1, with 10 bases fitting TRBD1. Unmatched junction bases numbered 5, after V lost 4 bases and J lost 3 bases. Germline V gene lookup returns CDR1 SGHTA and CDR2 FQGNSA. The CDR3 runs to 15 residues. The CDR3 sequence is CASSSWGTGDTEAFF. CDR3 sequence (DNA): TGTGCCAGCAGCTCCTGGGGGACAGGGGACACTGAAGCTTTCTTT.

As DNA, the CDR3 is TGTGCCAGCAGCCCACCTTCTAGCCTCATGAACACTGAAGCTTTCTTT. Amino acids: CASSPPSSLMNTEAFF. This chain connects TRBV5-6 to TRBJ1-1, with no clear D. Trimming shortened V by 4 bases and J by 0 bases, and 16 bases separated the two germline ends. Germline values: CDR1 SGHDT, CDR2 YYEEEE. There are 16 residues in the CDR3.